These T cell receptor beta chains were read from a single sample in a study of blood T cell repertoires in COVID-19. Sequenced by immunoSEQ multiplex PCR; TCRdb stores in-frame clones only, minus some. The data show a few hundred thousand clones, 87% seen once. The sample consisted of PBMCs or T cells enriched from blood (not recorded which). These receptors originate from a woman between 18 and 30 years old who had recovered from COVID-19. The CDR3 runs from the conserved cysteine through the conserved F or W. Each record gives: V gene, D gene, CDR3 length, J gene, clone size, CDR3 DNA, CDR3 protein. A D gene is named only where the DNA matches it firmly. Only some rows state a clone size, as once, few, many or a class for expanded clones.

>TRBV10-3|-|11|TRBJ2-1|-
TGTGCCATCAGGACAAGTAATGAGCAGTTCTTC
CAIRTSNEQFF
>TRBV5-6|TRBD1|15|TRBJ2-1|-
TGTGCCAGCAGCGTCCGAGACAGGGGGTTTTGGAAGCAGTTCTTC
CASSVRDRGFWKQFF
>TRBV19|-|13|TRBJ1-1|-
TGTGCCAGTAGTACAGAAACAGGGCTTGAAGCTTTCTTT
CASSTETGLEAFF
>TRBV2|TRBD2|15|TRBJ2-5|few
TGTGCCAGCAGATTACAGCGGGGGGGCCAAGAGACCCAGTACTTC
CASRLQRGGQETQYF
>TRBV7-8|-|17|TRBJ1-6|-
TGTGCCAGCAGCTTAGAGGGGCGAAATTACTATAATTCACCCCTCCACTTT
CASSLEGRNYYNSPLHF
>TRBV19|-|15|TRBJ2-1|-
TGTGCCAGTAGTATAGGTCAGGGGTCCTACAATGAGCAGTTCTTC
CASSIGQGSYNEQFF
>TRBV29-1|TRBD2|15|TRBJ2-3|-
TGCAGCGTTGAAGGACTAGCGGGAGGAACAGATACGCAGTATTTT
CSVEGLAGGTDTQYF
>TRBV7-2|-|13|TRBJ1-6|many
TGTGCCAGCAGCTTAGACCGAGGGATCCACCTCCACTTT
CASSLDRGIHLHF
>TRBV28|-|13|TRBJ1-2|-
TGTGCCAGCAGTTTAGCGGGGGCGGGTGGCTACACCTTC
CASSLAGAGGYTF
>TRBV4-3|TRBD2|16|TRBJ2-7|-
TGCGCCAGCAGCCAAGAACCTAGCGGGAGCTCCTACGAGCAGTACTTC
CASSQEPSGSSYEQYF
>TRBV11-3|TRBD2|15|TRBJ2-1|-
TGTGCCAGCAGCTTAGGAGTAGCGGGTTTTAATGAGCAGTTCTTC
CASSLGVAGFNEQFF
>TRBV6-2/TRBV6-3|-|15|TRBJ1-2|-
TGTGCCAGCAGTTACGCCATGGGGGCCTTCTATGGCTACACCTTC
CASSYAMGAFYGYTF
>TRBV28|-|16|TRBJ2-7|-
TGTGCCAGCAGCCCGATACAGGGTAGTAGAGTCTACGAGCAGTACTTC
CASSPIQGSRVYEQYF
>TRBV10-3|-|15|TRBJ1-2|-
TGTGCCATCAGTGGTCAGGTATTAGGGAGCTATGGCTACACCTTC
CAISGQVLGSYGYTF
>TRBV18|TRBD2|16|TRBJ2-1|-
TGTGCCAGCTCACCGACTAGCGGGAGTTTTTACAATGAGCAGTTCTTC
CASSPTSGSFYNEQFF
>TRBV24-1|TRBD2|19|TRBJ2-5|-
TGTGCCACCAGTGATCAAAGCTGGGGGACTAGCGGGAGGGCGCAGACCCAGTACTTC
CATSDQSWGTSGRAQTQYF
>TRBV30|-|12|TRBJ1-1|-
TGTGCCTGGAGTGTACACAGGGCCCAAGCTTTCTTT
CAWSVHRAQAFF
>TRBV19|-|14|TRBJ1-4|-
TGTGCCAGTAGGCCGACAGCAACTAATGAAAAACTGTTTTTT
CASRPTATNEKLFF
>TRBV6-5|TRBD1|15|TRBJ2-7|-
TGTGCCAGCAGTCGGACGGACAGGGGGTTTTACGAGCAGTACTTC
CASSRTDRGFYEQYF
>TRBV7-2|-|15|TRBJ1-1|once
TGTGCCAGCAGCTTAGGGTGGGGGGGGAACACTGAAGCTTTCTTT
CASSLGWGGNTEAFF
>TRBV20-1|-|10|TRBJ2-7|-
TGCAGTGCTAGCTATCAAGAGCAGTACTTC
CSASYQEQYF
>TRBV10-1|TRBD2|16|TRBJ2-1|-
TGCGCCAGGGAAGCGGGAACGGTAACTACCTACAATGAGCAGTTCTTC
CAREAGTVTTYNEQFF
>TRBV5-5|-|14|TRBJ2-1|once
TGTGCCAGCAGCTCCCTTAAGGAGGCTAATGAGCAGTTCTTC
CASSSLKEANEQFF
>TRBV7-2|TRBD1|13|TRBJ1-3|-
TGTGCCAGCAGAGACAGGGCCGGAAACACCATATATTTT
CASRDRAGNTIYF
>TRBV19|TRBD2|14|TRBJ2-7|-
TGTGCCAGTAGTATAGTCGGGGGGACCTACGAGCAGTACTTC
CASSIVGGTYEQYF
>TRBV28|-|17|TRBJ1-6|-
TGTGCCAGCAGTTTATATGTCAGGATAACTGATAATTCACCCCTCCACTTT
CASSLYVRITDNSPLHF
>TRBV7-2|TRBD1|16|TRBJ1-4|-
TGTGCCAGCAGCTCCGGTCGGACAGGGATTTATGAAAAACTGTTTTTT
CASSSGRTGIYEKLFF
>TRBV7-2|TRBD2|15|TRBJ2-3|-
TGTGCCAGCAGCCAGACTAGCGGGACGTTAGATACGCAGTATTTT
CASSQTSGTLDTQYF
>TRBV10-3|-|16|TRBJ2-5|-
TGTGCCATCAGTACAACAGGGGGGGGGTACCAAGAGACCCAGTACTTC
CAISTTGGGYQETQYF
>TRBV5-6|-|12|TRBJ1-2|-
TGTGCCAGCAGCTTTAGAAGCTCTGGCTACACCTTC
CASSFRSSGYTF
>TRBV19|-|15|TRBJ1-3|-
TGTGCCAGTTCCCGGCAGGGTCTTGGTGGAAACACCATATATTTT
CASSRQGLGGNTIYF
>TRBV28|-|14|TRBJ2-5|-
TGTGCCAGCACCCTGTTGGGGGCTGAAGAGACCCAGTACTTC
CASTLLGAEETQYF
>TRBV19|TRBD1|15|TRBJ2-3|-
TGTGCCAGTAAAGCCGGGACAGGGGGCACAGATACGCAGTATTTT
CASKAGTGGTDTQYF
>TRBV7-2|-|13|TRBJ1-2|once
TGTGCCAGCAGTCCGGGACTTGGGTACGGCTACACCTTC
CASSPGLGYGYTF
>TRBV24-1|-|16|TRBJ1-1|-
TGTGCCACCAGTGTTGTTCCGGGGGGGATGAACACTGAAGCTTTCTTT
CATSVVPGGMNTEAFF
>TRBV7-2|-|14|TRBJ2-1|-
TGTGCCAGCAGGCCTGCTATCGACTACAATGAGCAGTTCTTC
CASRPAIDYNEQFF
>TRBV9|TRBD1|20|TRBJ2-6|-
TGTGCCAGCAGCGTCCCTGGACAGGCGGCTCCACTCTCTGGGGCCAACGTCCTGACTTTC
CASSVPGQAAPLSGANVLTF
>TRBV7-3|TRBD2|15|TRBJ2-5|-
TGTGCCAGCAGCATTCTAGCGGGGTACCAAGAGACCCAGTACTTC
CASSILAGYQETQYF
>TRBV5-6|TRBD1|19|TRBJ2-2|-
TGTGCCAGCAGCTTGGTGTTTACTGGGACAGGTGGGGACACCGGGGAGCTGTTTTTT
CASSLVFTGTGGDTGELFF
>TRBV1|-|20|TRBJ2-1|few
TGCACCAGCAGCCAAGGGGTAAAAAAGGCGGGGGGGCATAACGGGAATGAGCAGTTCTTC
CTSSQGVKKAGGHNGNEQFF
>TRBV7-3|TRBD1|17|TRBJ2-2|once
TGTGCCAGCAGCTTAATCCGGGACAGGGTGTCCACCGGGGAGCTGTTTTTT
CASSLIRDRVSTGELFF
>TRBV4-1|-|17|TRBJ2-2|-
TGCGCCAGCAGCCCCTACTGGGCAGGCGCGAACACCGGGGAGCTGTTTTTT
CASSPYWAGANTGELFF
>TRBV19|TRBD1|15|TRBJ1-6|-
TGTGCCAGTAGTCGCCAACAGGGGACTAATTCACCCCTCCACTTT
CASSRQQGTNSPLHF
>TRBV11-3|-|13|TRBJ1-1|-
TGTGCCAGCAGAAAAACAGGGAACACTGAAGCTTTCTTT
CASRKTGNTEAFF
>TRBV27|-|13|TRBJ1-1|once
TGTGCCAGCATGTGGACAAGGAACACTGAAGCTTTCTTT
CASMWTRNTEAFF
>TRBV7-2|TRBD2|14|TRBJ2-2|few
TGTGCCAGCAGCTTAAACGGGGGGTTCGGGGAGCTGTTTTTT
CASSLNGGFGELFF